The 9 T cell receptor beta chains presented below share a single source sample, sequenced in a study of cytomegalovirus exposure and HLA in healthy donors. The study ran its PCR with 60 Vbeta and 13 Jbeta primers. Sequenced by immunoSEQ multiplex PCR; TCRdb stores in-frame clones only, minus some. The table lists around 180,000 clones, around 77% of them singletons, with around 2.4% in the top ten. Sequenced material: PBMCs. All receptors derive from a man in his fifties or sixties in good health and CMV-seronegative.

For the CDR3, the DNA is TGTGCCAGCAGCGTTGCAGGGGGCTCGAACACTGAAGCTTTCTTT. As protein: CASSVAGGSNTEAFF. The V call is TRBV9, the J call TRBJ1-1, with 8 bases fitting TRBD1. This CDR3 comprises 15 residues. Germline CDR1 reads SGDLS; CDR2 reads YYNGEE. J lost 1 base, V lost 2 bases, and 4 bases had no gene match.

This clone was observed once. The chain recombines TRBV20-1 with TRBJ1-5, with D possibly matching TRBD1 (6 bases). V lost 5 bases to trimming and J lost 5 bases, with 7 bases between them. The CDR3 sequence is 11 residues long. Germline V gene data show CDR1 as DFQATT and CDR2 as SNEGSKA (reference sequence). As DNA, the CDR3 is TGCAGTGCTTACAGGGATCAGCCCCAGCATTTT. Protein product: CSAYRDQPQHF.

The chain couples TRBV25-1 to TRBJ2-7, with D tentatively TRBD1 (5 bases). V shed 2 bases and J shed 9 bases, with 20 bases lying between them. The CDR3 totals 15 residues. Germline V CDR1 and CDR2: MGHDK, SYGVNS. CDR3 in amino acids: CASSESWSRVKGQYF. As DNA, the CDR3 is TGTGCCAGCAGTGAAAGTTGGTCCAGGGTGAAAGGGCAGTACTTC.

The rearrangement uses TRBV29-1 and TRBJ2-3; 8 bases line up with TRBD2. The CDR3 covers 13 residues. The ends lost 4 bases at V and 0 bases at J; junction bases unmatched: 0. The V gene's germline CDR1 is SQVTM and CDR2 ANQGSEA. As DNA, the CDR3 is TGCAGCGTTGCTAGCGGGAGCACAGATACGCAGTATTTT. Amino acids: CSVASGSTDTQYF.

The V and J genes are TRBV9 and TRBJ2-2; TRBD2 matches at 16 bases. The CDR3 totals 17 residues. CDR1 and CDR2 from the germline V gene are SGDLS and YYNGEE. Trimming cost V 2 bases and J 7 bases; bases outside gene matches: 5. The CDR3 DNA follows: TGTGCCAGCAGCGTGGGACTAGCGGGAGGGCCAGTCGGGGAGCTGTTTTTT. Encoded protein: CASSVGLAGGPVGELFF.

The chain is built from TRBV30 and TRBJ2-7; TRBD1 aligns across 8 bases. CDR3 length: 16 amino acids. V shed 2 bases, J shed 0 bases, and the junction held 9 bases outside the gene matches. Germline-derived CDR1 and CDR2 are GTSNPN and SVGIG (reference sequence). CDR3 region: CAWSRGRQGRSYEQYF. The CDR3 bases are TGTGCCTGGAGTAGAGGGAGACAGGGGCGCTCCTACGAGCAGTACTTC.

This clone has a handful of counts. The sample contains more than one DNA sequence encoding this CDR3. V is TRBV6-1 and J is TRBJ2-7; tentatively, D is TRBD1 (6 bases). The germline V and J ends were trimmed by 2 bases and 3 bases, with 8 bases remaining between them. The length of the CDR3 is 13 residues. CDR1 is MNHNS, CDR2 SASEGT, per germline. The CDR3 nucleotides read TGTGCCAGCAGTGAAACAGGGATCTACGAGCAGTACTTC. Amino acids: CASSETGIYEQYF.

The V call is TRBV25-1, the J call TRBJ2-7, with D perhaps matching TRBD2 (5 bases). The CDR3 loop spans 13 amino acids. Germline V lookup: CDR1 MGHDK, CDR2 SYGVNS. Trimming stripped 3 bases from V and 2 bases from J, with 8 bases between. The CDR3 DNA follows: TGTGCCAGCAGTGATAGGAGGACCTACGAGCAGTACTTC. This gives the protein CASSDRRTYEQYF.

The CDR3 DNA sequence: TGTGCCTGGAGTTTAGGACTTTGCGACTACACCTTC. As protein: CAWSLGLCDYTF. This chain links TRBV30 with TRBJ1-2, with D unclear. The CDR3 extends over 12 amino acids. Germline V CDR1 and CDR2: GTSNPN, SVGIG (reference sequence). V was shortened by 2 bases and J by 10 bases, with 14 bases between the two germline ends.